This T cell receptor beta chain was recovered during a study of technical replicates of blood from a handful of donors. Sequencing was performed with immunoSEQ multiplex PCR; in TCRdb, only in-frame clones are kept and a portion is missing. The sample yields about 70,000 clones, approximately 90% seen once. CDR1 is LNHDA and CDR2 is SQIVND in the germline V gene (reference sequence). The CDR3 covers 15 residues. The V gene end was trimmed by 5 bases and the J gene end by 7 bases; junction bases not matched to a gene: 9. The chain carries TRBV19 and TRBJ1-4; 8 bases fit TRBD1. The TCR comes from a human donor in good health. Some clones in this sample may be carry-over from other donors' samples. What was sequenced was PBMCs. CDR3 sequence: CASSHPGGGSEKLFF. The DNA for the CDR3 is TGTGCCAGTAGTCACCCAGGGGGCGGGAGTGAAAAACTGTTTTTT.